Presented here are 18 T cell receptor beta chains from one specimen sequenced in a study of blood T cell repertoires in COVID-19. Profiled with immunoSEQ multiplex PCR; TCRdb holds only in-frame clones, not every one. The sample lists approximately 480,000 clones, 87% occurring once. The sequenced sample was PBMCs or T cells enriched from blood (not recorded which). The origin of the receptors is a woman aged 18-29 years who had recovered from COVID-19.

The rearrangement joins TRBV14 to TRBJ2-6; weak D call: TRBD1 (5 bases). The V end lost 5 bases, the J end lost 1 base, and 12 bases lay between the germline ends. Germline V gives CDR1 SGHDN, CDR2 FVKESK. CDR3 size: 16 residues. The CDR3 loop reads CASSSPPGSGANVLTF. The CDR3 region has the DNA TGTGCCAGCAGCTCCCCCCCAGGGTCTGGGGCCAACGTCCTGACTTTC.

This clone was seen more than once but under ten times. The chain is built from TRBV3-1 (or the pseudogene TRBV3-2) and TRBJ1-5, with 8 bases identical to TRBD1. After removal of 4 bases from V and 5 bases from J, the junction contained 22 bases not matched to a gene. The CDR3 runs to 20 residues. Germline CDR1 and CDR2: LGHDT and YNNKEL (reference sequence). CDR3 sequence reads: CASSPRRQGAGEPPDQPQHF. The CDR3 coding sequence is TGTGCCAGCAGCCCCCGTCGGCAGGGGGCTGGAGAACCTCCCGATCAGCCCCAGCATTTT.

The chain combines TRBV4-1 with TRBJ2-7; the D is unclear. The CDR3 runs 13 residues. Germline V lookup: CDR1 MGHRA, CDR2 YSYEKL. V was pared by 3 bases and J by 7 bases, with 13 bases between. DNA for the CDR3: TGCGCCAGCAGCCAGGTCCCACTGGAGGAGCAGTACTTC. This sequence encodes CASSQVPLEEQYF.

CDR3 residues: CATTDRGGYGYTF. The CDR3 DNA reads TGTGCCACCACGGACAGGGGTGGGTATGGCTACACCTTC. The chain uses TRBV28 and TRBJ1-2, with 9 positions matching TRBD1. V lost 10 bases and J lost 5; bases outside the gene matches: 8. This CDR3 region has 13 residues. Germline loops: CDR1 MDHEN, CDR2 SYDVKM.

This chain uses TRBV6-5 with TRBJ2-7, with D perhaps TRBD1 (5 bases). The ends were cut back, 10 bases at V and 3 bases at J, with 16 bases in the middle. The CDR3 totals 13 residues. Germline V gives CDR1 MNHEY, CDR2 SVGAGI. The CDR3, as DNA: TGTGCCACGCAGGGTATGGCCAACTACGAGCAGTACTTC. Its translation is CATQGMANYEQYF.

The chain couples TRBV13 to TRBJ1-4; D unresolved. From germline, CDR1 is PRHDT and CDR2 FYEKMQ (reference sequence). V was pared by 5 bases and J by 3 bases, with 16 bases between. This CDR3 spans 16 amino acids. The CDR3 protein is CASSRLRPGSNEKLFF. The CDR3 DNA reads TGTGCCAGCAGCCGTCTAAGGCCGGGATCTAATGAAAAACTGTTTTTT.

V gene TRBV7-2 combines with J gene TRBJ2-7; D is possibly TRBD2 (6 bases). Germline CDR1 is SGHTA and CDR2 is FQGNSA. The CDR3 length is 15 residues. V lost 1 base to trimming and J lost 0 bases, with 10 bases between them. This CDR3 is CASSLVGGISYEQYF. CDR3 bases: TGTGCCAGCAGCTTAGTCGGGGGAATCTCCTACGAGCAGTACTTC.

The CDR3 region has the DNA TGTGCCAGCAGCTTGGAGGGGGCTCGGCGTAATGAGCAGTTCTTC. Translating gives CASSLEGARRNEQFF. V and J are TRBV5-4 and TRBJ2-1; 7 positions match TRBD1. Germline V gene data show CDR1 as SGHNT and CDR2 as YYREEE (reference sequence). CDR3 length equals 15 residues. Trimming removed 0 bases from V and 7 bases from J; junction bases left unmatched: 7.

This chain links TRBV27 with TRBJ1-5; D may be TRBD1 (6 bases). The V gene's germline CDR1 is MNHEY and CDR2 SMNVEV (reference sequence). V lost 5 bases and J lost 0, with 14 bases in between. CDR3 length: 16 amino acids. The CDR3 DNA is TGTGCCAGCAGTCCTCGGACAGTAAATAGCAATCAGCCCCAGCATTTT. This translates into CASSPRTVNSNQPQHF.

The chain recombines TRBV30 with TRBJ1-1; TRBD1 might be the D (6 bases). Germline V gene data show CDR1 as GTSNPN and CDR2 as SVGIG (reference sequence). The CDR3 runs to 11 residues. V was clipped by 3 bases and J by 10 bases, with 12 bases between them. The CDR3 region has the DNA TGTGCCTGGAGGGGGAACAGGGCAGCTTTCTTT. Protein sequence: CAWRGNRAAFF. Full variable domain (missing parts from reference TRBV30 and TRBJ1-1): SQTIHQWPATLVQPVGSPLSLECTVEGTSNPNLYWYRQAAGRGLQLLFYSVGIGQISSEVPQNLSASRPQDRQFILSSKKLLLSDSGFYLCAWRGNRAAFFGQGTRLTVV.

This chain joins TRBV2 and TRBJ1-4, with 9 bases identical to TRBD1. V lost 3 bases and J lost 7; bases outside the gene matches: 21. The germline V gene encodes CDR1 SNHLY and CDR2 FYNNEI. This CDR3 contains 20 residues. The CDR3 DNA sequence: TGTGCCAGCAGTGATCTCATCCGTCCCGGGACAGGGAATCAGGGTGAAAAACTGTTTTTT. The encoded protein is CASSDLIRPGTGNQGEKLFF.

CDR3 nucleotides: TGTGCCACGAAAAGACAGGGAGTAAACATTCAGTACTTC. Its translation is CATKRQGVNIQYF. The chain recombines TRBV19 with TRBJ2-4; 7 nucleotides align to TRBD1. The CDR3 is made up of 13 amino acids. V shed 10 bases and J 6 bases; nucleotides not matched to a gene: 9. Germline assignment: CDR1 LNHDA and CDR2 SQIVND (reference sequence).

This chain uses TRBV5-1 with TRBJ2-2; 9 bases align to TRBD1. The germline V gene has CDR1 SGHRS and CDR2 YFSETQ. V was clipped by 4 bases and J by 6 bases; unmatched bases: 10. This CDR3 is built from 16 residues. The CDR3 protein is CASSPRTGVGSGELFF. The CDR3 nucleotides read TGCGCCAGCAGCCCGAGGACAGGGGTGGGGTCCGGGGAGCTGTTTTTT.

The chain employs TRBV6-5 and TRBJ1-5; D remains unclear. Per germline, CDR1 MNHEY and CDR2 SVGAGI. Trimming removed 6 bases at V and 0 bases at J, with 6 bases between. The CDR3 has 13 residues. CDR3 protein: CASRENSNQPQHF. The CDR3 region has the DNA TGTGCCAGCAGGGAGAATAGCAATCAGCCCCAGCATTTT.

This clone was counted once. J is TRBJ1-4 and V is TRBV28, with D maybe TRBD1 (6 bases). The CDR3 has 17 residues. The V end was cut by 6 bases, the J end by 4 bases, with 21 bases between. Germline V gene data show CDR1 as MDHEN and CDR2 as SYDVKM. The DNA for the CDR3 is TGTGCCAGCAGCTCCCTGGGACAAGGCGAACTTAATGAAAAACTGTTTTTT. Its protein product is CASSSLGQGELNEKLFF.

The rearrangement joins TRBV10-3 to TRBJ2-7; D may be TRBD1 (6 bases). Germline V gives CDR1 ENHRY, CDR2 SYGVKD. Trimming removed 11 bases at V and 1 base at J, with 15 bases between. This CDR3 has 13 amino acids. Here the CDR3 DNA reads TGTGCCGCTCAGACAGGCGATTCCTACGAGCAGTACTTC. Translating it yields CAAQTGDSYEQYF.

This rearrangement joins TRBV25-1 to TRBJ2-6, with D tentatively TRBD2 (7 bases). Germline V CDR1 and CDR2: MGHDK, SYGVNS. The CDR3 consists of 16 residues. The V and J ends lost 4 bases and 1 base respectively, with 11 bases between them. The CDR3 region has the DNA TGTGCCAGCAGTGGCGGGGGCATATCTGGGGCCAACGTCCTGACTTTC. This gives the protein CASSGGGISGANVLTF.

This clone was found once. V and J are TRBV27 and TRBJ1-1; D remains ambiguous. Germline assignment: CDR1 MNHEY and CDR2 SMNVEV (reference sequence). This CDR3 has 15 residues. Trimming cost V 0 bases and J 1 base, with 9 bases left between them. CDR3 nucleotide sequence: TGTGCCAGCAGTTTATCGGCACACCCGAACACTGAAGCTTTCTTT. It is translated as CASSLSAHPNTEAFF.